This entry describes one T cell receptor (beta chain). Its target is unknown. The repertoire was sequenced with immunoSEQ multiplex PCR; TCRdb's copy has only in-frame clones and lacks some. The sample has about 13,000 clones, 85% to 90% seen once. Between the trimmed V and J ends, which lost 4 bases and 8 bases, there was a span of 14 bases. Germline-derived CDR1 and CDR2 are SNHLY and FYNNEI. The CDR3 length is 13 residues. The data were obtained in a study of T cells in narcolepsy. At the level of the study: Patients with NT1 or NT2 and healthy control donors were enrolled. Study results and limitations: Healthy controls reportedly lacked the autoreactive clonotypes serially found in patients' blood. Autoreactive HCRT-specific and TRIB2-specific clonotypes were marked in same-patient CSF-versus-blood CD4+ comparisons.

The TCR was taken from a human donor with narcolepsy. Sequencing was done on a sample of CD45RA- memory CD4+ T cells from PBMCs. The rearrangement links TRBV2 to TRBJ1-2; D is unresolved. The CDR3 DNA follows: TGTGCCAGCAGTGGGCGGGCAGTGATAGGCTACACCTTC. Its protein product is CASSGRAVIGYTF.